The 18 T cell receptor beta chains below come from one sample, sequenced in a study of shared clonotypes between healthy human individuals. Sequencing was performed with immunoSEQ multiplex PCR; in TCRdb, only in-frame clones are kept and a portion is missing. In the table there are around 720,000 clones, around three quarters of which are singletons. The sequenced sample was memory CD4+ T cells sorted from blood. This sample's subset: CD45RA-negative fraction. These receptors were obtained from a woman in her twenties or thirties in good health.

The CDR3 nucleotides are TGTGCCAGCAGTCGGACTAGCGGGTCCCAAGAGACCCAGTACTTC. The encoded protein is CASSRTSGSQETQYF. V and J are TRBV28 and TRBJ2-5; TRBD2 matches at 11 bases. The V and J ends lost 5 bases and 1 base, in that order; junction bases with no gene match: 3. This CDR3 is 15 amino acids long. Germline loops: CDR1 MDHEN, CDR2 SYDVKM. Full variable domain (outside the CDR3, taken from reference TRBV28 and TRBJ2-5): DVKVTQSSRYLVKRTGEKVFLECVQDMDHENMFWYRQDPGLGLRLIYFSYDVKMKEKGDIPEGYSVSREKKERFSLILESASTNQTSMYLCASSRTSGSQETQYFGPGTRLLVL.

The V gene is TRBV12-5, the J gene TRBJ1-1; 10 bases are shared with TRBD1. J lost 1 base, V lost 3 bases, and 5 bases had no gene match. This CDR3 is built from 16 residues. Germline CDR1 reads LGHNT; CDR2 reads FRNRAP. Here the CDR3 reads CASGFRTGGKNTEAFF. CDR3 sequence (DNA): TGTGCTAGTGGTTTCAGGACAGGGGGGAAGAACACTGAAGCTTTCTTT.

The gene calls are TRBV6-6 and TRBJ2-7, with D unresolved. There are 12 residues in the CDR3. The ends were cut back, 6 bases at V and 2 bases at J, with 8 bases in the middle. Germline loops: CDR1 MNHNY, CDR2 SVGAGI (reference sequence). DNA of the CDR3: TGTGCCAGCAGCGGGCTCGCCTACGAGCAGTACTTC. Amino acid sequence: CASSGLAYEQYF.

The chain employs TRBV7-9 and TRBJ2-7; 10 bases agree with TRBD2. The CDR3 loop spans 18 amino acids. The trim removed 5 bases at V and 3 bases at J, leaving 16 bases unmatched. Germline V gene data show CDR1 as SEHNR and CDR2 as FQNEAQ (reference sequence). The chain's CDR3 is CASSPGGASGSSHYEQYF. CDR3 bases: TGTGCCAGCAGCCCGGGGGGGGCTAGCGGGAGCTCGCACTACGAGCAGTACTTC.

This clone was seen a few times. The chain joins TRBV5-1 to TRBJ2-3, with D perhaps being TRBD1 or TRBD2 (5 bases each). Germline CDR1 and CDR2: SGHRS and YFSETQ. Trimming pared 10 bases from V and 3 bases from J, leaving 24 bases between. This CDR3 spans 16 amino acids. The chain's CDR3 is CAVLTGPPPFTDTQYF. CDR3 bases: TGCGCCGTTCTGACGGGGCCCCCTCCTTTTACAGATACGCAGTATTTT.

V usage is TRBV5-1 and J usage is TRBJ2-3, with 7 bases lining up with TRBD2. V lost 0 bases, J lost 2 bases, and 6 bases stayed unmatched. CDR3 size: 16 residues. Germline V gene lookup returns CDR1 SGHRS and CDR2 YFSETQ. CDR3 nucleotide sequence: TGCGCCAGCAGCTTGGCTTCTAGCGGTCACACAGATACGCAGTATTTT. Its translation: CASSLASSGHTDTQYF.

CDR3 DNA: TGTGCCAGCAGCTTAGAGGGACTACCTGCGGATACGCAGTATTTT. As protein: CASSLEGLPADTQYF. The chain is built from TRBV7-9 and TRBJ2-3; 7 bases line up with TRBD2. Germline V gene lookup returns CDR1 SEHNR and CDR2 FQNEAQ (reference sequence). The CDR3 is made up of 15 amino acids. V lost 1 base, J lost 6 bases, and 7 bases stayed unmatched. Using reference TRBV7-9 and TRBJ2-3 for the parts outside the CDR3, the full variable domain is DTGVSQNPRHKITKRGQNVTFRCDPISEHNRLYWYRQTLGQGPEFLTYFQNEAQLEKSRLLSDRFSAERPKGSFSTLEIQRTEQGDSAMYLCASSLEGLPADTQYFGPGTRLTVL.

Here the CDR3 reads CASRLTGGSYEQYF. The CDR3 DNA sequence: TGTGCCAGCAGATTGACAGGGGGATCATACGAGCAGTACTTC. This rearrangement joins TRBV5-4 to TRBJ2-7; 9 bases line up with TRBD1. The V gene's germline CDR1 is SGHNT and CDR2 YYREEE (reference sequence). CDR3 size: 14 residues. V shed 5 bases, J shed 4 bases, and the junction held 7 bases outside the gene matches.

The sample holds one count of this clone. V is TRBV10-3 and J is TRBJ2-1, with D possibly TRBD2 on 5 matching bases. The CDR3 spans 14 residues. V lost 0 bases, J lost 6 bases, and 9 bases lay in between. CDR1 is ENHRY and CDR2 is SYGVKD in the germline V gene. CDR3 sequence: CAISESRESNEQFF. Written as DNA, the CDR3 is TGTGCCATCAGTGAGTCGAGGGAGTCCAATGAGCAGTTCTTC.

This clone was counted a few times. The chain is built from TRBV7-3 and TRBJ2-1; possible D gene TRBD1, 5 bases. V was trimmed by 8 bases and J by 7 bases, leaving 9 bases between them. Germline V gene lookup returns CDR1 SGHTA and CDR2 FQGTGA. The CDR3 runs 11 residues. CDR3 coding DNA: TGTGCCAGCGGGCAGGGTAATGAGCAGTTCTTC. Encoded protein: CASGQGNEQFF. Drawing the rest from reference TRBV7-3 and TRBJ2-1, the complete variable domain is GAGVSQTPSNKVTEKGKYVELRCDPISGHTALYWYRQSLGQGPEFLIYFQGTGAADDSGLPNDRFFAVRPEGSVSTLKIQRTERGDSAVYLCASGQGNEQFFGPGTRLTVL.

The CDR3 here is CASSQSLRNEKLFF. The CDR3 nucleotides read TGTGCCAGCAGCCAATCGCTTAGGAATGAAAAACTGTTTTTT. This chain links TRBV4-2 with TRBJ1-4; D unresolved. The length of the CDR3 is 14 residues. Germline V gives CDR1 LGHNA, CDR2 YNFKEQ. V lost 2 bases, J lost 5 bases, and 9 bases lay in between.

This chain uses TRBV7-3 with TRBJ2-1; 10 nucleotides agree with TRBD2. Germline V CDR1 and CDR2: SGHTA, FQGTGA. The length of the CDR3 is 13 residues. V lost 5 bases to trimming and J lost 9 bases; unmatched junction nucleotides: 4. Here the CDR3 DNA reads TGTGCCAGCAGCCTACAGCGGGAGGGTGAGCAGTTCTTC. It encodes CASSLQREGEQFF.

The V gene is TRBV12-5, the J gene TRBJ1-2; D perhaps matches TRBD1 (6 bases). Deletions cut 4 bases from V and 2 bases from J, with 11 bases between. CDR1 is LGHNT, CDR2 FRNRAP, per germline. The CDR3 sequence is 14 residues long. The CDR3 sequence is CASGSGVWNYGYTF. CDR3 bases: TGTGCTAGTGGTTCAGGGGTATGGAACTATGGCTACACCTTC.

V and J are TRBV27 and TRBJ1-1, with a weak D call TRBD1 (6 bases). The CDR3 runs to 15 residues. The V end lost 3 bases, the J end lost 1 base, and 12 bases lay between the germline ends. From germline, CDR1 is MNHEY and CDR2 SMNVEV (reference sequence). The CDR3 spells CASSFRGARNTEAFF. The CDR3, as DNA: TGTGCCAGCAGTTTCCGGGGGGCTAGGAACACTGAAGCTTTCTTT.

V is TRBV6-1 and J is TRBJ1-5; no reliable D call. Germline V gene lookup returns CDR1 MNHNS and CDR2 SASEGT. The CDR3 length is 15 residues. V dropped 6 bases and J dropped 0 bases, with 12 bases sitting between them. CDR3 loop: CASRGGQASNQPQHF. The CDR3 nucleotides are TGTGCCAGCAGGGGAGGGCAGGCTAGCAATCAGCCCCAGCATTTT.

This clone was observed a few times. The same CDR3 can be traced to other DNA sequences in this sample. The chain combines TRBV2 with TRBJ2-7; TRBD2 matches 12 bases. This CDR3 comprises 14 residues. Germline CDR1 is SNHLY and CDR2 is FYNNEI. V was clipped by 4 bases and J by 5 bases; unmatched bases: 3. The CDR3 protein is CASSGLAGVNEQYF. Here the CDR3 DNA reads TGTGCCAGCAGTGGACTAGCGGGAGTCAACGAGCAGTACTTC.

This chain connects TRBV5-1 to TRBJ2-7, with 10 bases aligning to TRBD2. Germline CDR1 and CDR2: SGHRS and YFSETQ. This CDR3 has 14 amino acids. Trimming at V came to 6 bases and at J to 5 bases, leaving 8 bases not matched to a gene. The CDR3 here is CASTPSGLANEQYF. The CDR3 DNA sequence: TGCGCCAGCACCCCTTCGGGACTAGCGAACGAGCAGTACTTC.

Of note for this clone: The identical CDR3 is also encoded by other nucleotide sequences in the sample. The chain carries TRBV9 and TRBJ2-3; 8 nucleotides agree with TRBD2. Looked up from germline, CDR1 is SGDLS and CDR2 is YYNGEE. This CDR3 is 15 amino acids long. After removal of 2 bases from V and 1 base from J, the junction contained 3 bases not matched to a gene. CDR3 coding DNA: TGTGCCAGCAGCGTGAGTAGCGGGGGCACAGATACGCAGTATTTT. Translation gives CASSVSSGGTDTQYF.